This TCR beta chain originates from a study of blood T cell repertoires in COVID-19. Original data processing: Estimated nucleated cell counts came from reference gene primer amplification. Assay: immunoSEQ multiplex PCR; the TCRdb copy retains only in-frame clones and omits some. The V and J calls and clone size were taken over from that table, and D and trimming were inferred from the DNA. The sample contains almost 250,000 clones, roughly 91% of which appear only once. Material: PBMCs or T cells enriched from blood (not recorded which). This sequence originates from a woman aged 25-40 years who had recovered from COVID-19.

The CDR3 DNA follows: TGTGCCAGCAGCCCCCGACGACAGGGGGGGCAGTTCTTC. Its protein is CASSPRRQGGQFF. The chain combines TRBV3-1 (or the pseudogene TRBV3-2) with TRBJ2-1, with TRBD1 matching 9 bases. This CDR3 contains 13 residues. Germline V gives CDR1 LGHDT, CDR2 YNNKEL (reference sequence). The trim removed 4 bases at V and 12 bases at J, leaving 7 bases unmatched.